Following are 8 T cell receptor beta chains from one sample sequenced in a study of cytomegalovirus exposure and HLA in healthy donors. Use of 60 Vbeta and 13 Jbeta primers characterized the PCR. The data were produced by immunoSEQ multiplex PCR, yet TCRdb's version contains in-frame clones alone and is incomplete. The sample lists fewer than 200,000 clones, less than 90% occurring once. The sequencing sample was made of PBMCs. The receptors originated from a man younger than 45 in good health and CMV-seronegative.

This clone has a handful of counts. The chain employs TRBV15 and TRBJ1-6; D ambiguous. The CDR3 has 13 residues. CDR1 is LNHNV, CDR2 YYDKDF, per germline (reference sequence). V dropped 0 bases and J dropped 9 bases, with 6 bases sitting between them. For the CDR3, the DNA is TGTGCCACCAGCAGAGATCTAGGTTCACCCCTCCACTTT. Its protein product is CATSRDLGSPLHF.

The V call is TRBV18, the J call TRBJ2-7, with a tentative D call TRBD2 (6 bases). Per the germline V gene, CDR1 is KGHSH and CDR2 is LQKENI. V lost 3 bases, J lost 6 bases, and 15 bases lay in between. CDR3 length equals 14 residues. CDR3 DNA: TGTGCCAGCTCACCCTCGGCAGGGAGGCGCGAGCAGTACTTC. This encodes CASSPSAGRREQYF.

This clone was seen just once. This rearrangement joins TRBV5-1 to TRBJ2-7; 12 bases align to TRBD2. The V gene's germline CDR1 is SGHRS and CDR2 YFSETQ. J lost 6 bases, V lost 2 bases, and 6 bases had no gene match. CDR3 size: 15 residues. CDR3 in amino acids: CASSLKTSGRGEQYF. The CDR3 DNA reads as TGCGCCAGCAGCTTAAAGACTAGCGGGAGAGGCGAGCAGTACTTC.

The table lists this clone with a count of one. The chain recombines TRBV11-2 with TRBJ1-4; TRBD1 matches at 9 bases. CDR1 is SGHAT, CDR2 FQNNGV, per germline. The CDR3 is 16 residues long. The junction had 15 bases not matched to a gene; V was cut back by 5 bases and J by 11 bases. The CDR3 coding sequence is TGTGCCAGCAGCCCCCGAATCCGGGACAGGGAAGAGAAACTGTTTTTT. It translates to CASSPRIRDREEKLFF.

This rearrangement joins TRBV4-1 to TRBJ2-1, with 13 bases that match TRBD2. Germline loops: CDR1 MGHRA, CDR2 YSYEKL. The CDR3 sequence is 15 residues long. With V trimmed by 8 bases and J by 10 bases, 11 bases remained unmatched. This CDR3 reads CASGSGGLAGREQFF. The CDR3 DNA follows: TGCGCCAGCGGCAGTGGGGGACTAGCGGGACGAGAGCAGTTCTTC.

V usage is TRBV15 and J usage is TRBJ2-7; 10 nucleotides agree with TRBD1. After removal of 6 bases from V and 1 base from J, the junction contained 9 bases not matched to a gene. Germline CDR1 is LNHNV and CDR2 is YYDKDF (reference sequence). This CDR3 comprises 16 residues. CDR3 protein: CATSPRGTGVSYEQYF. CDR3 DNA: TGTGCCACCAGTCCCCGAGGGACAGGGGTATCCTACGAGCAGTACTTC.

For the CDR3, the DNA is TGTGCCACCCGGGACTACACAGATACGCAGTATTTT. Protein sequence: CATRDYTDTQYF. The chain couples TRBV19 to TRBJ2-3, with 7 bases matching TRBD2. The germline gives CDR1 LNHDA, CDR2 SQIVND (reference sequence). The CDR3 extends over 12 amino acids. The junction had 3 bases not matched to a gene; V was cut back by 10 bases and J by 2 bases.

A few counts support this clone. The chain carries TRBV27 and TRBJ2-7; tentatively, D is TRBD2 (6 bases). The CDR3 extends over 16 amino acids. From germline, CDR1 is MNHEY and CDR2 SMNVEV (reference sequence). With 3 bases removed from V and 3 bases from J, the gap between germline ends came to 18 bases. CDR3 in DNA: TGTGCCAGCAGTTTCAGCGCGGGGACGGTTAACTACGAGCAGTACTTC. Translating it yields CASSFSAGTVNYEQYF.